These 2 T cell receptor beta chains came from one sample sequenced in a study of shared clonotypes between healthy human individuals. Produced via immunoSEQ multiplex PCR; TCRdb's table is partial and in-frame only. The table shows over 2 million clones, with about 90% occurring only once. Specimen: naive CD4+ T cells from PBMCs. Subset meaning: CD45RA+ positively selected. These receptors all come from a man between 18 and 29 years old in good health. Some clones in this sample may be carry-over from other donors' samples.

The CDR3 DNA sequence: TGTGCCAGCAGCACCGGGACACCTTCCTACAATGAGCAGTTCTTC. Protein sequence: CASSTGTPSYNEQFF. This sequence joins TRBV7-2 and TRBJ2-1, with a tentative D call TRBD1 (6 bases). Trimming removed 5 bases at V and 1 base at J, with 12 bases between. CDR3 size: 15 residues. Germline V gene lookup returns CDR1 SGHTA and CDR2 FQGNSA.

This chain links TRBV25-1 with TRBJ2-7; 10 bases line up with TRBD2. CDR1 and CDR2 (germline): MGHDK, SYGVNS. Losses at the gene ends were 10 bases for V and 0 bases for J; bases not matched to a gene: 9. There are 15 residues in the CDR3. The CDR3 DNA reads TGTGCCACCGCCCCTAGCGGGAGCCTCTCCTACGAGCAGTACTTC. Amino acid sequence: CATAPSGSLSYEQYF.